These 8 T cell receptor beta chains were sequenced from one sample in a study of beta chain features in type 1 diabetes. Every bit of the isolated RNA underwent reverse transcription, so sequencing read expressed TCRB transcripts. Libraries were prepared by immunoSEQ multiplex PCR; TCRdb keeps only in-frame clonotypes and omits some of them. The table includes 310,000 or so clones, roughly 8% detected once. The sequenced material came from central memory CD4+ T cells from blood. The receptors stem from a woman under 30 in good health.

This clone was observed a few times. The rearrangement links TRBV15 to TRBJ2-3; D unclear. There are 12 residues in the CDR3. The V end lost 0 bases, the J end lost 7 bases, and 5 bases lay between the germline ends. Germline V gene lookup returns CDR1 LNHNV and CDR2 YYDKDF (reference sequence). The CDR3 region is CATSRDLNTQYF. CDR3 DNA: TGTGCCACCAGCAGAGATTTGAATACGCAGTATTTT.

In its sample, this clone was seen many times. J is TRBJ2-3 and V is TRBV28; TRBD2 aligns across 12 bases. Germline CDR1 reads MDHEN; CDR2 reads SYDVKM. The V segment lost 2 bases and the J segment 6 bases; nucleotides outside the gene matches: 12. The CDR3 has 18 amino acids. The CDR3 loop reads CASSLPLLPSGRGDTQYF. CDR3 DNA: TGTGCCAGCAGTTTACCTCTTCTTCCTAGCGGGAGGGGGGATACGCAGTATTTT.

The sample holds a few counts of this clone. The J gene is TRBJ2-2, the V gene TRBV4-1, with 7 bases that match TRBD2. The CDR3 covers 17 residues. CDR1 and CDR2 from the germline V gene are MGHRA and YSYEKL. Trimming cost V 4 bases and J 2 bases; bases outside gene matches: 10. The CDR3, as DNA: TGCGCCAGCAGCCCCGGACCTAGCGGCAGAAACACCGGGGAGCTGTTTTTT. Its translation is CASSPGPSGRNTGELFF.

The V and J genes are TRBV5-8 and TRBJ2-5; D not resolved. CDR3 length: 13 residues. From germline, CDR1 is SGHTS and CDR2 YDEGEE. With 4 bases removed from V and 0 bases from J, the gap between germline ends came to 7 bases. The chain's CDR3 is CASSLPNQETQYF. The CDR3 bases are TGTGCCAGCAGCCTCCCAAACCAAGAGACCCAGTACTTC.

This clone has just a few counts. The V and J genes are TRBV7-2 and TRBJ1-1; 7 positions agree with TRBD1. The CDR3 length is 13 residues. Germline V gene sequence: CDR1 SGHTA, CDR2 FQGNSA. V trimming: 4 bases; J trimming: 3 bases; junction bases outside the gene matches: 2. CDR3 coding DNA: TGTGCCAGCAGCTCGGGACAGTACACTGAAGCTTTCTTT. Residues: CASSSGQYTEAFF.

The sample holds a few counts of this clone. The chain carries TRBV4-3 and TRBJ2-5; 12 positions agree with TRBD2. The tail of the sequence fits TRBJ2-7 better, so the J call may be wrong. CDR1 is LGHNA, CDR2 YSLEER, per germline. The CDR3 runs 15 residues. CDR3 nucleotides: TGCGCCAGCAGGAGGACTAGCGGGACAACCTACGAGCAGTACTTC. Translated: CASRRTSGTTYEQYF.

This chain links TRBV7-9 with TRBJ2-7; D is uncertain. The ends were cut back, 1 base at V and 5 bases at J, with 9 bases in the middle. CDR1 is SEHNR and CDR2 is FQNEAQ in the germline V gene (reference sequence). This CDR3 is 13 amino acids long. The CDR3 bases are TGTGCCAGCAGCTTAGGACGATGGGACGAGCAGTACTTC. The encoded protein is CASSLGRWDEQYF.

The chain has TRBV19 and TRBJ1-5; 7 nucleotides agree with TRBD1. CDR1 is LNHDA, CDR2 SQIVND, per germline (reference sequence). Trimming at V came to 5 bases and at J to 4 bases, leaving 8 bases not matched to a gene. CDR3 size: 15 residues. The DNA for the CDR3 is TGTGCCAGTAGTCGTGACAGGGAGACAAATCAGCCCCAGCATTTT. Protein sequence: CASSRDRETNQPQHF.